Listed below are T cell receptor beta chains from one sample, sequenced in a study of T cell repertoires in cytomegalovirus infection. TCRdb used MiXCR to reprocess the reads, holding one entry per CDR3 protein. The data show approximately 630,000 distinct CDR3 sequences, roughly 24% seen once. Input material: CD8+ T cells from PBMCs. The receptors come from a human donor in good health (CMV status not recorded). Some clones in this sample may be carry-over from other donors' samples. The CDR3 runs from the conserved cysteine through the conserved F or W. D genes are given only for firm matches. The size of a clone is reported for some rows only, either as once, few or many, or as a class for expanded clones.

clone_size d_call j_call v_call cdr3_aa cdr3_nt
many TRBD1 TRBJ2-7 TRBV19 CASSLGQGAVEQYF TGTGCCAGTAGCTTGGGACAGGGGGCGGTTGAGCAGTACTTC
- - TRBJ1-2 TRBV20-1 CSDRAGFF TGCAGTGACCGGGCAGGCTTCTTC
- - TRBJ2-1 TRBV12-3/TRBV12-4 CASSLSRGRTEQFF TGTGCCAGCAGTCTGTCGAGAGGGAGGACTGAGCAGTTCTTC
few TRBD1 TRBJ2-1 TRBV11-2 CASAPGQGRNEQFF TGTGCCAGCGCCCCGGGACAGGGCAGAAATGAGCAGTTCTTC
- - TRBJ2-5 TRBV6-1 CASSEMVAVGETQYF TGTGCCAGCAGTGAAATGGTGGCAGTGGGGGAGACCCAGTACTTC
few TRBD1 TRBJ1-2 TRBV29-1 CSVEENLGQGDFAGYTF TGCAGCGTTGAAGAAAATTTGGGACAGGGGGATTTCGCTGGCTACACCTTC
many - TRBJ2-3 TRBV11-2 CASSLVAAASTDTQYF TGTGCCAGCAGCCTCGTCGCGGCGGCTAGCACAGATACGCAGTATTTT
- - TRBJ2-1 TRBV19 CASRPPWSSYNEQFF TGTGCCAGTAGGCCTCCGTGGAGCTCCTACAATGAGCAGTTCTTC
many TRBD2 TRBJ2-1 TRBV28 CASSSIILAGAPSSYNEQFF TGTGCCAGCAGTTCCATTATTTTAGCGGGGGCCCCTAGCTCCTACAATGAGCAGTTCTTC
- - TRBJ2-5 TRBV20-1 CSARDWSQETQYF TGCAGTGCTAGAGATTGGAGTCAAGAGACCCAGTACTTC
few - TRBJ2-7 TRBV14 CASSQAYGYEQYF TGTGCCAGCAGCCAAGCGTATGGCTACGAGCAGTACTTC
once - TRBJ2-1 TRBV6-5 CASSWAAGVGNEQFF TGTGCCAGCAGTTGGGCGGCAGGGGTCGGAAATGAGCAGTTCTTC
few - TRBJ2-1 TRBV5-1 CASSFTGLNEQFF TGCGCCAGCAGCTTTACAGGCTTAAATGAGCAGTTCTTC
- - TRBJ1-2 TRBV15 CATSRDHSPYGYTF TGTGCCACCAGCAGAGATCACAGTCCTTATGGCTACACCTTC
- TRBD1 TRBJ2-1 TRBV6-2/TRBV6-3 CASSYSPGQSYNEQFF TGTGCCAGCAGTTACTCCCCGGGACAGTCCTACAATGAGCAGTTCTTC
- - TRBJ2-1 TRBV2 CASRDPFEQFF TGTGCCAGCAGGGACCCCTTTGAGCAGTTCTTC
- TRBD1 TRBJ1-1 TRBV27 CASRRGRRTEAFF TGTGCCAGCAGGAGGGGGCGCCGAACTGAAGCTTTCTTT
- - TRBJ1-1 TRBV29-1 CSTPGRGAEAFF TGCAGCACACCGGGACGCGGCGCTGAAGCTTTCTTT
few - TRBJ2-3 TRBV6-5 CASSYSGMEDTQYF TGTGCCAGCAGTTACAGTGGGATGGAAGATACGCAGTATTTT
- - TRBJ1-1 TRBV20-1 CSAPYPGHPEAFF TGCAGTGCTCCTTACCCTGGACATCCTGAAGCTTTCTTT
- - TRBJ1-2 TRBV11-1 CASSTTGNGYTF TGTGCCAGCAGCACGACCGGGAATGGCTACACCTTC
- TRBD1 TRBJ1-2 TRBV12-5 CASGFHNGRTGTLANYGYTF TGTGCTAGTGGTTTTCATAATGGGAGGACAGGGACCCTAGCTAACTATGGCTACACCTTC